This TCR beta chain comes out of a study of radiotherapy plus CTLA-4 blockade in lung cancer. Study as a whole: In 18% of patients, objective responses were seen; 31% had disease control.

The CDR3 has 16 amino acids. Germline V gene data show CDR1 as SGDLS and CDR2 as YYNGEE. The V segment lost 5 bases and the J segment 0 bases; nucleotides outside the gene matches: 9. Here immunoSEQ multiplex PCR was the method, and the copy in TCRdb shows in-frame clones only, minus some. The sample includes tens of thousands of clones, 77% of them seen just once. This sample comprised peripheral blood, obtained from a patient treated with radiotherapy plus ipilimumab. The chain is built from TRBV9 and TRBJ2-3; 7 nucleotides agree with TRBD2. This TCR was sampled from a human donor with non-small cell lung cancer whose response to radiotherapy plus ipilimumab could not be evaluated. The CDR3 region is CASSFVAGLSTDTQYF. The CDR3 coding sequence is TGTGCCAGCAGTTTCGTAGCGGGCCTTAGCACAGATACGCAGTATTTT. The complete variable domain, with remaining parts taken from reference TRBV9 and TRBJ2-3, reads DSGVTQTPKHLITATGQRVTLRCSPRSGDLSVYWYQQSLDQGLQFLIQYYNGEERAKGNILERFSAQQFPDLHSELNLSSLELGDSALYFCASSFVAGLSTDTQYFGPGTRLTVL.